These T cell receptor beta chains were read from a single sample in a study of T-cell reconstitution after alpha-beta-depleted transplantation in children. TCRdb passed the PCR reads through MiXCR, listing each CDR3 protein once. The sample has about 300,000 distinct CDR3 sequences, around 7.1% seen once. The input for sequencing was peripheral blood, taken 360 days after TCRalphabeta/CD19-depleted stem cell transplant. The receptors were sampled from a female patient aged 2 to 10 who had a stem cell transplant for Fanconi anemia, so the T cells may come from the graft donor. CDR3s include the opening cysteine and the closing phenylalanine or tryptophan. D genes are given only for firm matches. Where a row states a size, it is once, few, many or the class of an expanded clone; other rows omit it.

v_call	clone_size	j_call	d_call	cdr3_aa	cdr3_nt
TRBV28	many	TRBJ1-1	NA	CASSRGGEGTEAFF	TGTGCCAGCAGTCGAGGGGGAGAAGGGACTGAAGCTTTCTTT
TRBV27	NA	TRBJ2-1	TRBD2	CASSWSGGAYNEQFF	TGTGCCAGCAGTTGGAGCGGGGGAGCCTACAATGAGCAGTTCTTC
TRBV7-2	many	TRBJ1-1	NA	CASSLGTGWTEAFF	TGTGCCAGCAGCTTAGGTACAGGATGGACTGAAGCTTTCTTT
TRBV29-1	many	TRBJ1-1	NA	CSVGSLQKGTEAFF	TGCAGCGTTGGGTCACTTCAGAAAGGCACTGAAGCTTTCTTT
TRBV12-3/TRBV12-4	many	TRBJ2-2	NA	CASSYRSAIPTGELFF	TGTGCCAGCAGTTACCGATCGGCGATACCTACCGGGGAGCTGTTTTTT
TRBV7-6	many	TRBJ2-1	NA	CASSFFGNNEQFF	TGTGCCAGCAGCTTTTTTGGGAATAATGAGCAGTTCTTC
TRBV5-1	many	TRBJ2-3	NA	CASSLGQSSTDTQYF	TGCGCCAGCAGCTTGGGGCAGTCTAGCACAGATACGCAGTATTTT
TRBV20-1	many	TRBJ1-4	NA	CSARGASNEKLFF	TGCAGTGCTAGGGGGGCTTCTAATGAAAAACTGTTTTTT
TRBV7-3	NA	TRBJ2-7	TRBD2	CASSSTSGNHEQYF	TGTGCCAGCAGTTCTACTAGCGGGAACCACGAGCAGTACTTC
TRBV11-2	NA	TRBJ2-2	TRBD1	CASSFLPGGGGELFF	TGTGCCAGCAGCTTCCTACCAGGGGGCGGCGGGGAGCTGTTTTTT
TRBV7-9	few	TRBJ1-6	TRBD1	CASSPPGTGRFGSPLHF	TGTGCCAGCAGCCCGCCCGGGACAGGTCGCTTCGGTTCACCCCTCCACTTT
TRBV9	many	TRBJ2-4	NA	CASSVGLSENIQYF	TGTGCCAGCAGCGTAGGGTTATCCGAGAACATTCAGTACTTC
TRBV18	many	TRBJ2-5	NA	CASCQGGQETQYF	TGTGCCAGCTGCCAGGGCGGCCAAGAGACCCAGTACTTC
TRBV7-2	many	TRBJ2-5	NA	CASSFVAKETQYF	TGTGCCAGCAGCTTCGTGGCCAAAGAGACCCAGTACTTC
TRBV6-6	many	TRBJ2-2	NA	CASSVSAGELFF	TGTGCCAGCAGTGTGAGCGCCGGGGAGCTGTTTTTT
TRBV20-1	many	TRBJ2-1	TRBD2	CSAGFPLAGTYNEQFF	TGCAGTGCTGGATTTCCCTTAGCGGGTACCTACAATGAGCAGTTCTTC
TRBV4-3	many	TRBJ2-4	NA	CASSQEEVVKNIQYF	TGCGCCAGCAGCCAAGAAGAAGTCGTAAAAAACATTCAGTACTTC
TRBV5-1	NA	TRBJ2-2	NA	CASSSGGPLGSAGELFF	TGCGCCAGCAGCTCCGGGGGCCCGCTAGGATCTGCCGGGGAGCTGTTTTTT
TRBV4-2	few	TRBJ2-2	TRBD2	CASSPRTSGGAGTGELFF	TGTGCCAGCAGCCCTCGGACTAGCGGGGGGGCGGGTACCGGGGAGCTGTTTTTT
TRBV5-1	NA	TRBJ2-5	TRBD2	CASGPLAGGPRETQYF	TGCGCCAGCGGGCCGTTAGCGGGAGGGCCTCGGGAGACCCAGTACTTC
TRBV5-6	many	TRBJ2-2	NA	CASSFRMNTGELFF	TGTGCCAGCAGTTTTAGGATGAACACCGGGGAGCTGTTTTTT
TRBV5-6	many	TRBJ1-6	TRBD1	CVSHDRDRYNSPLHF	TGTGTCTCACACGACCGGGACAGATATAATTCACCCCTCCACTTT
TRBV5-1	many	TRBJ2-1	NA	CASPKDFLLLCNEQFF	TGCGCCAGCCCCAAGGACTTTCTATTACTCTGCAATGAGCAGTTCTTC
TRBV28	many	TRBJ2-3	NA	CASNPQGTTDTQYF	TGTGCCAGCAATCCTCAGGGGACCACAGATACGCAGTATTTT
TRBV6-5	NA	TRBJ2-5	TRBD1	CASSYSAGTGGETQYF	TGTGCCAGCAGTTACTCGGCCGGGACAGGGGGAGAGACCCAGTACTTC
TRBV4-3	many	TRBJ2-3	NA	CASSPLPGILPDTQYF	TGCGCCAGCAGCCCACTACCGGGCATCCTGCCAGATACGCAGTATTTT
TRBV28	few	TRBJ2-6	TRBD1	CASSEIGTGLSGANVLTF	TGTGCCAGCAGTGAAATCGGGACAGGGCTTTCTGGGGCCAACGTCCTGACTTTC
TRBV20-1	many	TRBJ2-3	TRBD2	CSAYLAGGPYTQYF	TGCAGTGCCTACCTAGCGGGGGGGCCTTATACGCAGTATTTT
TRBV12-3/TRBV12-4	many	TRBJ1-2	NA	CASSFGDTGNYGYTF	TGTGCCAGCAGTTTTGGTGACACAGGGAACTATGGCTACACCTTC
TRBV20-1	many	TRBJ2-2	NA	CSASGLNTGELFF	TGCAGTGCTAGCGGGTTAAACACCGGGGAGCTGTTTTTT
TRBV12-3/TRBV12-4	many	TRBJ1-6	NA	CASSPPHLDSPLHF	TGTGCCAGCAGTCCTCCGCACTTGGATTCACCCCTCCACTTT
TRBV5-5	NA	TRBJ1-1	NA	CASSLGGGAEAFF	TGTGCCAGCAGCTTGGGCGGAGGCGCTGAAGCTTTCTTT
TRBV9	many	TRBJ1-5	NA	CASSPHFTNQPQHF	TGTGCCAGCAGCCCCCACTTCACAAATCAGCCCCAGCATTTT
TRBV12-3/TRBV12-4	many	TRBJ1-6	NA	CASSFERGNSPLHF	TGTGCCAGCAGTTTTGAGCGCGGTAATTCACCCCTCCACTTT
TRBV4-3	NA	TRBJ1-6	TRBD1	CASNRDREKSPLHF	TGCGCCAGCAACCGGGACAGGGAGAAATCACCCCTCCACTTT
TRBV27	many	TRBJ2-3	NA	CASSLGSRKQYF	TGTGCCAGCAGTTTAGGGAGCCGTAAGCAGTATTTT
TRBV11-1	NA	TRBJ1-1	TRBD1	CASSLRTGGVGETEAFF	TGTGCCAGCAGCCTTCGGACAGGGGGCGTGGGAGAAACTGAAGCTTTCTTT
TRBV5-6	many	TRBJ2-3	TRBD1	CASSQPDRGLYF	TGTGCCAGCAGCCAACCGGACAGGGGGCTGTATTTT
TRBV6-1	few	TRBJ2-3	NA	CASSFRSGYPSGDTQYF	TGTGCCAGCAGCTTTCGTTCAGGGTACCCCTCGGGAGATACGCAGTATTTT
TRBV6-5	many	TRBJ2-3	TRBD2	CASSYLLAGGTDTQYF	TGTGCCAGCAGTTACCTACTAGCGGGGGGGACAGATACGCAGTATTTT
TRBV6-5	NA	TRBJ1-1	NA	CASSRNRESEAFF	TGTGCCAGCAGTCGTAATAGGGAGAGTGAAGCTTTCTTT
TRBV24-1	NA	TRBJ1-2	NA	CATSDHGGVNYGYTF	TGTGCCACCAGTGATCACGGAGGGGTTAACTATGGCTACACCTTC
TRBV7-9	NA	TRBJ1-5	NA	CASSLTTDSGPQHF	TGTGCCAGCAGCTTAACCACGGACTCCGGGCCCCAGCATTTT
TRBV25-1	many	TRBJ1-1	TRBD1	CASSEHRGSNTEAFF	TGTGCCAGCAGTGAGCACAGGGGCTCGAACACTGAAGCTTTCTTT
TRBV18	NA	TRBJ2-6	NA	CASSPRGSRTGANVLTF	TGTGCCAGCTCACCACGCGGCAGCCGCACTGGGGCCAACGTCCTGACTTTC
TRBV20-1	many	TRBJ1-5	NA	CSARALGSGRGVANQPQHF	TGCAGTGCTAGAGCCCTGGGCAGCGGGCGGGGTGTTGCTAATCAGCCCCAGCATTTT
TRBV6-2/TRBV6-3	many	TRBJ2-2	NA	CASKRGQTGELFF	TGTGCCAGCAAAAGAGGGCAGACCGGGGAGCTGTTTTTT
TRBV12-3/TRBV12-4	few	TRBJ2-3	NA	CAFSYSALTVPMPDTQYF	TGTGCCTTCAGTTATAGCGCCCTGACTGTCCCCATGCCGGATACGCAGTATTTT
TRBV3-1	few	TRBJ2-3	NA	CASSQVTGLADTQYF	TGTGCCAGCAGCCAAGTCACGGGGCTGGCAGATACGCAGTATTTT
TRBV24-1	many	TRBJ1-1	NA	CATSDPSTGNTEAFF	TGTGCCACCAGTGATCCTTCGACGGGAAACACTGAAGCTTTCTTT
TRBV20-1	many	TRBJ2-6	NA	CSARKGDSGANVLTF	TGCAGTGCTAGAAAGGGGGACTCTGGGGCCAACGTCCTGACTTTC
TRBV5-6	NA	TRBJ2-5	TRBD2	CASSLVGGGVRGQYF	TGTGCCAGCAGCTTGGTAGGCGGGGGGGTACGGGGCCAGTACTTC
TRBV7-9	many	TRBJ2-2	NA	CASSLDPKTGELFF	TGTGCCAGCAGCTTAGACCCGAAGACCGGGGAGCTGTTTTTT
TRBV7-2	NA	TRBJ2-6	NA	CASRPTHSGANVLTF	TGTGCCAGCAGACCTACCCACTCTGGGGCCAACGTCCTGACTTTC